This T cell receptor beta chain was captured in a study of blood T cell repertoires in COVID-19. Study information: The study drew acute and convalescent COVID-19 samples from the United States, Italy and Spain.

Data came from immunoSEQ multiplex PCR; TCRdb stores just in-frame clones and leaves some out. The table lists some 250,000 clones, roughly 86% of them singletons. The germline V and J ends were trimmed by 7 bases and 5 bases, with 14 bases remaining between them. Germline CDR1 reads SNHLY; CDR2 reads FYNNEI. This CDR3 contains 14 residues. The clonotype originates from a woman in her twenties or thirties who had recovered from COVID-19. The V gene is TRBV2, the J gene TRBJ1-4; TRBD1 is a possible D gene (5 bases). The specimen sequenced was peripheral blood. CDR3 in DNA: TGTGCCAGCAACCCCCAGGGTGGGAATGAAAAACTGTTTTTT. It translates to CASNPQGGNEKLFF.